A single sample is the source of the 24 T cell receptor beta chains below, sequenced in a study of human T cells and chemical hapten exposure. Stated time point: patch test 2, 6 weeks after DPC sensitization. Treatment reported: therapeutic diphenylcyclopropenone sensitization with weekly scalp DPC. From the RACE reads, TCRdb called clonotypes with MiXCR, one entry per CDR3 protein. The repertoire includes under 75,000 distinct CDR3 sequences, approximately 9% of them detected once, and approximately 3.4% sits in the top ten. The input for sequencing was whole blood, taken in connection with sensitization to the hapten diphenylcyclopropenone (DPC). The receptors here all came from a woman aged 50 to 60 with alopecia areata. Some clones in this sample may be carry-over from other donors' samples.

CDR3 bases: TGTGCCAGCAACTCGTACAATTACAACTCTGGGGCCAACGTCCTGACTTTC. Translating it yields CASNSYNYNSGANVLTF. The chain recombines TRBV7-9 with TRBJ2-6, with D hard to call. With 7 bases removed from V and 0 bases from J, the gap between germline ends came to 16 bases. The CDR3 is 17 amino acids. Germline V gene lookup returns CDR1 SEHNR and CDR2 FQNEAQ (reference sequence).

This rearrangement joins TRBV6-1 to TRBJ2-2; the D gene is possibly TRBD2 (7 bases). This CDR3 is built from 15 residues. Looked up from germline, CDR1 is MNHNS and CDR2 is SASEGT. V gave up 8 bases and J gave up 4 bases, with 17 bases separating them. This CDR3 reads CASRLGGQATGELFF. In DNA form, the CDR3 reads TGTGCCAGCCGTTTGGGGGGGCAGGCCACCGGGGAGCTGTTTTTT.

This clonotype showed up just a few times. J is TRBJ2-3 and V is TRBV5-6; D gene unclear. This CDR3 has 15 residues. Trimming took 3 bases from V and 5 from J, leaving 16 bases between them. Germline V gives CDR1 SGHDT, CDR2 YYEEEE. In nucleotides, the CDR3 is TGTGCCAGCAGCTACGGGCACTTCGGTAGAGATACGCAGTATTTT. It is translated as CASSYGHFGRDTQYF.

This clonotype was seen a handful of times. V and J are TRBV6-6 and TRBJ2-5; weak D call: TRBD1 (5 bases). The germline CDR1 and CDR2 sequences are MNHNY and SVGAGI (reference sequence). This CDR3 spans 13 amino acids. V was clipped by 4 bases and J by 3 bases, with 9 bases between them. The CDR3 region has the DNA TGTGCCAGCAGTTCCAGGGTGGAAGAGACCCAGTACTTC. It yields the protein CASSSRVEETQYF.

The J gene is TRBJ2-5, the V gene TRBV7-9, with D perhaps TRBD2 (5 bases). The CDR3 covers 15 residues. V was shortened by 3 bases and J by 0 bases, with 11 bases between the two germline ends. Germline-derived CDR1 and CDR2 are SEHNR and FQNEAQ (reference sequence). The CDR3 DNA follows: TGTGCCAGCAGCTTCCGGGGATGGTACCAAGAGACCCAGTACTTC. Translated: CASSFRGWYQETQYF.

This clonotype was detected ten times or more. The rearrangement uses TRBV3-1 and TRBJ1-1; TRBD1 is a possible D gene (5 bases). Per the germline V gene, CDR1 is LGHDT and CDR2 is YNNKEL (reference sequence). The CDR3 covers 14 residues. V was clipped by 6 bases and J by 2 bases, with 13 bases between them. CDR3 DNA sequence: TGTGCCAGCAGTTTATCAGGGCCCAACACTGAAGCTTTCTTT. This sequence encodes CASSLSGPNTEAFF.

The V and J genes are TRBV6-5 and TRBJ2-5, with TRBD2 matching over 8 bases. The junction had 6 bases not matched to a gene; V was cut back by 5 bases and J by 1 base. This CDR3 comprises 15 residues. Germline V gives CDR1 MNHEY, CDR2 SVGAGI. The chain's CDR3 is CASSEAGAIQETQYF. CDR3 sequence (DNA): TGTGCCAGCAGTGAAGCGGGGGCTATCCAAGAGACCCAGTACTTC.

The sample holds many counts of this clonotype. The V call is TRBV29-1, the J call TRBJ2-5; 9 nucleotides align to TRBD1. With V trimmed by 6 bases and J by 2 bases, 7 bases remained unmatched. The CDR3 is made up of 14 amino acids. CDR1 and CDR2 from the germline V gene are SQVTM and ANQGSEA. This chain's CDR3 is CSVALDRGQETQYF. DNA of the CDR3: TGCAGCGTGGCCCTGGACAGGGGTCAAGAGACCCAGTACTTC.

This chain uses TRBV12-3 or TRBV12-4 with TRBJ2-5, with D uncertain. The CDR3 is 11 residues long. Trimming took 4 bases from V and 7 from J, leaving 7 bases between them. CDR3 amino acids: CASSSALTQYF. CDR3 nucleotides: TGTGCCAGCAGTTCAGCCCTGACCCAGTACTTC.

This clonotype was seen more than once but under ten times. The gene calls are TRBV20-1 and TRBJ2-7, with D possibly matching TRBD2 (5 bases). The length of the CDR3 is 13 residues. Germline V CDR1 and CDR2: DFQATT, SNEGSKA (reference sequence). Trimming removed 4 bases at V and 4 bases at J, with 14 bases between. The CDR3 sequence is CSANRLAQYEQYF. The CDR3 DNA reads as TGCAGTGCTAATCGTCTAGCTCAGTACGAGCAGTACTTC.

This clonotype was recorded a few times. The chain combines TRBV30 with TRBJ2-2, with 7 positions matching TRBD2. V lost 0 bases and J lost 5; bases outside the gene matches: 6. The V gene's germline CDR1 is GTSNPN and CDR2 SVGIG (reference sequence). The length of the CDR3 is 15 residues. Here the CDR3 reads CAWSVGGSETGELFF. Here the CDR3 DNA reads TGTGCCTGGAGTGTAGGCGGGAGTGAGACCGGGGAGCTGTTTTTT.

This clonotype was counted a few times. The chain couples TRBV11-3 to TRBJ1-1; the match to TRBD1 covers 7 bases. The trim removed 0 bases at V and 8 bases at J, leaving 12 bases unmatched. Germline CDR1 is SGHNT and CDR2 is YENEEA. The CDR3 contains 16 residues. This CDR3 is CASSLEPAGGGREAFF. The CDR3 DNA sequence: TGTGCCAGCAGCTTAGAGCCCGCAGGAGGGGGCCGAGAAGCTTTCTTT. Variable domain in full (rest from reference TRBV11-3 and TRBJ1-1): EAGVVQSPRYKIIEKKQPVAFWCNPISGHNTLYWYLQNLGQGPELLIRYENEEAVDDSQLPKDRFSAERLKGVDSTLKIQPAELGDSAVYLCASSLEPAGGGREAFFGQGTRLTVV.

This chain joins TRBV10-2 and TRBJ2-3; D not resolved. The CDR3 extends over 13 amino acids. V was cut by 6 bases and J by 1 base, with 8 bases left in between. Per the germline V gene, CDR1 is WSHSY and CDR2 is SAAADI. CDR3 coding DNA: TGCGCCAGCAGGGACGGAGGCACAGATACGCAGTATTTT. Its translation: CASRDGGTDTQYF.

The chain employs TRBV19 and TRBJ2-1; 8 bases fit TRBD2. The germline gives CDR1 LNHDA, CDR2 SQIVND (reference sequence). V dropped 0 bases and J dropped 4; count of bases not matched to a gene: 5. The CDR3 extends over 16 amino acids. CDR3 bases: TGTGCCAGTAGTATAGAGGGTAGCGGGGCATACAATGAGCAGTTCTTC. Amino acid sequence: CASSIEGSGAYNEQFF.

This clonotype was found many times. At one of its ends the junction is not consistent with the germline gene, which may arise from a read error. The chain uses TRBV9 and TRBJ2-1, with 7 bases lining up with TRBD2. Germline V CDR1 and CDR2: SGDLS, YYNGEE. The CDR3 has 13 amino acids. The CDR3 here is CASSVGPAGPRLF. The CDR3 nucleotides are TGTGCCAGCAGCGTAGGCCCAGCGGGGCCTCGTCTCTTC.

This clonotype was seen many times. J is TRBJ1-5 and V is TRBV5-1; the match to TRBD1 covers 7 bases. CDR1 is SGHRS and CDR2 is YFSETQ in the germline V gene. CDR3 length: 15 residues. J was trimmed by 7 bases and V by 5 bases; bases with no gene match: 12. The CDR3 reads CASSLDSGGGQPQHF. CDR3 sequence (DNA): TGCGCCAGCAGTCTTGATTCAGGGGGTGGGCAGCCCCAGCATTTT.

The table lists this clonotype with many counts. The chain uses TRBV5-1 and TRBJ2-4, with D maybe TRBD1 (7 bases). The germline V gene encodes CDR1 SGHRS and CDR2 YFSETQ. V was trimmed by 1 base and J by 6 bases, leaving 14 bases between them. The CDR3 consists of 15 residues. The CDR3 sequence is CASSLTDRDLNIQYF. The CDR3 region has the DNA TGCGCCAGCAGCTTGACTGACAGGGACTTAAACATTCAGTACTTC.

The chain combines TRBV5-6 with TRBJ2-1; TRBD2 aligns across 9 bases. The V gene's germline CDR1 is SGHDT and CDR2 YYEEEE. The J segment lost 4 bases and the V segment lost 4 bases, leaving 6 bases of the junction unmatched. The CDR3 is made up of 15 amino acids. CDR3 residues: CASSISGSIYNEQFF. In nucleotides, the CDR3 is TGTGCCAGCAGCATTAGCGGGAGCATTTACAATGAGCAGTTCTTC.

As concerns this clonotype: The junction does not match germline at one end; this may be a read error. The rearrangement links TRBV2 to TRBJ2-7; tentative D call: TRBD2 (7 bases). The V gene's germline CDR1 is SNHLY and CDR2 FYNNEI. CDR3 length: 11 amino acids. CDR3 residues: CASSGGGPFGF. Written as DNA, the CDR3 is TGTGCCAGCAGTGGGGGGGGGCCGTTTGGCTTC. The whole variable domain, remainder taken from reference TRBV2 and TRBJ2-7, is EPEVTQTPSHQVTQMGQEVILRCVPISNHLYFYWYRQILGQKVEFLVSFYNNEISEKSEIFDDQFSVERPDGSNFTLKIRSTKLEDSAMYFCASSGGGPFGFGPGTRLTVT.

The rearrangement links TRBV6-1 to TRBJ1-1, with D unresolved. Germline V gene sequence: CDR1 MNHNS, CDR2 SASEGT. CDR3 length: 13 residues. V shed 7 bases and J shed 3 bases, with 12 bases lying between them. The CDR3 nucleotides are TGTGCCAGCACAACTTTAGTTGACACTGAAGCTTTCTTT. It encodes CASTTLVDTEAFF.

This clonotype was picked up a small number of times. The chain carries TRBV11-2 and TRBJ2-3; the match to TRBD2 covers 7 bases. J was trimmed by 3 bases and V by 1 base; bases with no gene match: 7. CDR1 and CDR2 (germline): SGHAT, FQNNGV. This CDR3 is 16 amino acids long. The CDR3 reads CASSLALAAETDTQYF. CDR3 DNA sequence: TGTGCCAGCAGCTTAGCCCTAGCGGCGGAGACAGATACGCAGTATTTT.

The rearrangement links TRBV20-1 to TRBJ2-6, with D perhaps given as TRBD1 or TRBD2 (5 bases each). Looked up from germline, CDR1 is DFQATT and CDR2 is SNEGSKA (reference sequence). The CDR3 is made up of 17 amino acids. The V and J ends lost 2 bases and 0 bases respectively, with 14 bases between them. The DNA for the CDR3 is TGCAGTGCTAGACCAAGAGGGGCGCTCTCTGGGGCCAACGTCCTGACTTTC. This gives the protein CSARPRGALSGANVLTF.

CDR3 sequence (DNA): TGTGCCAGCGGTGGGTACGAGCAGTACTTC. Translation: CASGGYEQYF. This chain links TRBV12-3 or TRBV12-4 with TRBJ2-7; D gene unclear. The CDR3 sequence is 10 residues long. V was clipped by 8 bases and J by 4 bases, with 6 bases between them.

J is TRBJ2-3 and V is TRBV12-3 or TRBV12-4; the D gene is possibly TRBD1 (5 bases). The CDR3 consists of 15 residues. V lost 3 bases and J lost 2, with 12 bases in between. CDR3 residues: CASSFDRVHTDTQYF. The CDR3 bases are TGTGCCAGCAGTTTTGACAGAGTTCACACAGATACGCAGTATTTT.